This record covers a single TCR beta chain. Only in-frame clones appear in the TCRdb table, and some are missing; sequencing was by immunoSEQ multiplex PCR. The profile shows 70,000 to 95,000 clones, around 94% of them singletons. The data were obtained in a study of technical replicates of blood from a few donors. V dropped 6 bases and J dropped 5 bases, with 19 bases sitting between them. Germline V gene lookup returns CDR1 MGHDK and CDR2 SYGVNS. The CDR3 is made up of 15 amino acids. Sequenced input: T cells isolated from PBMCs. This TCR was sampled from a human donor in good health. The chain carries TRBV25-1 and TRBJ2-5; maybe TRBD2 (7 bases). CDR3 DNA: TGTGCCAGCAGCCCTCGAAGGGGGGGAAGGGAGACCCAGTACTTC. Amino acids: CASSPRRGGRETQYF. Using reference TRBV25-1 and TRBJ2-5 for the parts outside the CDR3, the full variable domain is EADIYQTPRYLVIGTGKKITLECSQTMGHDKMYWYQQDPGMELHLIHYSYGVNSTEKGDLSSESTVSRIRTEHFPLTLESARPSHTSQYLCASSPRRGGRETQYFGPGTRLLVL.